Only a few counts were recorded for the clone carrying this T cell receptor beta chain. Its antigen is undetermined. This CDR3 is built from 15 residues. Trimming removed 1 base from V and 7 bases from J, with 13 bases in between. Germline values: CDR1 MGHRA, CDR2 YSYEKL. The data stem from a study of CD4 T cells in relation to SARS-CoV-2 and coronaviruses. Study context: TCR beta CDR3s were sequenced after 10-day antigen culture of PBMCs.

General study points: Monoreactive clones expanded significantly more to SARS-CoV-2 than crossreactive clones did.

Unexposed donor CD4+ T cells date from about 2011-2018, before the COVID-19 pandemic. Isolation of CD4+ T cells took place after less than twelve days in culture. As cell numbers allowed, unexposed-donor CD4+ T cells faced SARS-CoV-2 S/N and four cold-coronavirus spikes. Sequenced by immunoSEQ multiplex PCR; TCRdb stores in-frame clones only, minus some. The sample carries 20,000 or so clones, roughly 73% recorded once. The TCR comes from a human donor in good health. The chain uses TRBV4-1 and TRBJ2-2; no definite D call. The sample comprised CD4+ T cells from PBMCs, cultured in vitro. The CDR3 DNA reads TGCGCCAGCAGCCAAGTATCCTACCTTGGCGGGGAGCTGTTTTTT. Translation gives CASSQVSYLGGELFF.